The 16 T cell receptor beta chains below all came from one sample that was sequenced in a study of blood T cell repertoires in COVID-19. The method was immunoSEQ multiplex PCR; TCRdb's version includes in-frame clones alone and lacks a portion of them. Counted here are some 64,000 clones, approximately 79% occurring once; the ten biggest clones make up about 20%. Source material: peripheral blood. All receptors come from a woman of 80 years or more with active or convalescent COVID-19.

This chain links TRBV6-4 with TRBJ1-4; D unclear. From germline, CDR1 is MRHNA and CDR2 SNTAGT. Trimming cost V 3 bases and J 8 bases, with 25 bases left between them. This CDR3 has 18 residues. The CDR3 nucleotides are TGTGCCAGCAGTGATGGTTTGAGGAGGTCAGACTCGGTCGAAAAACTGTTTTTT. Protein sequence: CASSDGLRRSDSVEKLFF.

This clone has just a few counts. The DNA for the CDR3 is TGTGCCAGCAGCCAAGATGCCTTCTGGGAGGCTGAACACCGGACCCCAGTATACTTC. Translation gives CASSQDAFWEAEHRTPVYF. The V gene is TRBV3-1 (or the pseudogene TRBV3-2), the J gene TRBJ2-7; the D gene is possibly TRBD2 (6 bases). CDR1 is LGHDT and CDR2 is YNNKEL in the germline V gene (reference sequence). The CDR3 consists of 19 residues. The V end was cut by 0 bases, the J end by 13 bases, with 34 bases between.

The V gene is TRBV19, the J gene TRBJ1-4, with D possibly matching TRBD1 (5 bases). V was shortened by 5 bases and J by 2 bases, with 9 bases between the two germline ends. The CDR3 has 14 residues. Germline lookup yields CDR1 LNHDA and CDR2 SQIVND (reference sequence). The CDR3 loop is CASSSAGTNEKLFF. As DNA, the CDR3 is TGTGCCAGTAGTTCGGCAGGGACTAATGAAAAACTGTTTTTT.

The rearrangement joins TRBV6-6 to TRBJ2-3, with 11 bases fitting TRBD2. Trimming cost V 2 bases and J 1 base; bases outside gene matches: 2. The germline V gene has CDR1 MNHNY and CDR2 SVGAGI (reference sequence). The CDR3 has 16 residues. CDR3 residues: CASSYHSGGGTDTQYF. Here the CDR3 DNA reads TGTGCCAGCAGTTACCATAGCGGGGGGGGCACAGATACGCAGTATTTT.

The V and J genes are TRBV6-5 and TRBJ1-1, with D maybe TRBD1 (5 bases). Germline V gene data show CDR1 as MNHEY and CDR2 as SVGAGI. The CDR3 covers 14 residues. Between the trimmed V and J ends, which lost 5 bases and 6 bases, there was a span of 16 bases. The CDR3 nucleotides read TGTGCCAGCAGTACCACCCGGCGGGGCGCTGAAGCTTTCTTT. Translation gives CASSTTRRGAEAFF.

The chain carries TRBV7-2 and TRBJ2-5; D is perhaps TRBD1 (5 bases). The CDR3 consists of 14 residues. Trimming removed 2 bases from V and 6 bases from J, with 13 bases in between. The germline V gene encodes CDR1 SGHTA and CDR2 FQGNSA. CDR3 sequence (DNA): TGTGCCAGCAGCTTAAGTGGCAGGGAAAAGACCCAGTACTTC. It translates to CASSLSGREKTQYF.

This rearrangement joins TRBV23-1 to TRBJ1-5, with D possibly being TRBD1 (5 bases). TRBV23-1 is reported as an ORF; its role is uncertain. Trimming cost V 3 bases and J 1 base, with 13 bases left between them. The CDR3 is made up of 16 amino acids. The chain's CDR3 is CASSHPMTESNQPQHF. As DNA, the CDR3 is TGCGCCAGCAGTCACCCGATGACAGAGAGCAATCAGCCCCAGCATTTT.

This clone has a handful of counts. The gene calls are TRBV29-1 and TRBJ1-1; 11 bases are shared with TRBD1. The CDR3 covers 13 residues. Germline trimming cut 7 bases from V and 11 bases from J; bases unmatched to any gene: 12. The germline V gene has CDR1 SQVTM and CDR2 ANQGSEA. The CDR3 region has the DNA TGCAGCGGAGAGGGACAGGGGGTAGGAGGGGCTTTCTTT. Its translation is CSGEGQGVGGAFF.

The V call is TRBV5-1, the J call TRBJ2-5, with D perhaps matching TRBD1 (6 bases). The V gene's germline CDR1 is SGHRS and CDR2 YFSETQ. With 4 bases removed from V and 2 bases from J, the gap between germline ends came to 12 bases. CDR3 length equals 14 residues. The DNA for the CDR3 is TGCGCCAGCAGCCCCGGGACACCACAAGAGACCCAGTACTTC. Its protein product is CASSPGTPQETQYF.

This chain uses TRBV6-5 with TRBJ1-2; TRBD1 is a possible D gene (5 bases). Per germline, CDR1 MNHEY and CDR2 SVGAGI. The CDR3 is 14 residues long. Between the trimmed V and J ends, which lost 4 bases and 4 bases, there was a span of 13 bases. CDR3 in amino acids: CASSSGLGGYGYTF. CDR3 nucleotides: TGTGCCAGCAGTTCGGGACTGGGGGGCTATGGCTACACCTTC.

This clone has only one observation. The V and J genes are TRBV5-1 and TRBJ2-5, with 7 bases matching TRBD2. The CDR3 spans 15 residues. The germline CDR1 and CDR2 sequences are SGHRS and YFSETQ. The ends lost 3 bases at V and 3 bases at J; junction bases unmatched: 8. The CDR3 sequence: CASSSRLAGEETQYF. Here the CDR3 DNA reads TGCGCCAGCAGCTCCAGACTAGCCGGGGAAGAGACCCAGTACTTC.

The CDR3 sequence: CASSLDRGREAFF. For the CDR3, the DNA is TGTGCCAGCAGCTTAGATCGTGGCCGAGAAGCTTTCTTT. The chain joins TRBV11-2 to TRBJ1-1; D is uncertain. CDR1 is SGHAT and CDR2 is FQNNGV in the germline V gene. V lost 0 bases to trimming and J lost 8 bases, with 10 bases between them. The CDR3 length is 13 residues.

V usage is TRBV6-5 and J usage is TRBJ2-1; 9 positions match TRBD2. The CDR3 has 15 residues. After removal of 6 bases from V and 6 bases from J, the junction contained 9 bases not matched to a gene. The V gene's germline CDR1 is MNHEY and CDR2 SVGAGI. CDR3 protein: CASRIPAGGSNEQFF. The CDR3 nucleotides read TGTGCCAGCAGGATCCCAGCGGGGGGAAGCAATGAGCAGTTCTTC.

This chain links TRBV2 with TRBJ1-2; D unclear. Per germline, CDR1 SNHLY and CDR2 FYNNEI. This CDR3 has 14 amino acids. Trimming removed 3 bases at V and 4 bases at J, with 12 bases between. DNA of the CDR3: TGTGCCAGCAGTGACAGGTCTCCGATCTATGGCTACACCTTC. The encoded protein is CASSDRSPIYGYTF.

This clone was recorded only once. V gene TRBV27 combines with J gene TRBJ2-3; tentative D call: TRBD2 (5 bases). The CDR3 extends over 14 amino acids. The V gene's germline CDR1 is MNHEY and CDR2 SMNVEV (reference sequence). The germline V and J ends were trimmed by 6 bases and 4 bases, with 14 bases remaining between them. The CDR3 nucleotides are TGTGCCAGCAGGCCCTATTTGGGAGCAGATACGCAGTATTTT. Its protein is CASRPYLGADTQYF.

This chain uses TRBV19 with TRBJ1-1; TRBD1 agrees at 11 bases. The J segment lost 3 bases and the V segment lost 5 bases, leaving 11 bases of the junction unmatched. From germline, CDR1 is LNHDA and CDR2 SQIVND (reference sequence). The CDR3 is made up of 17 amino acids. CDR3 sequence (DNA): TGTGCCAGTAGTGCACCCGGGACAGGGGGAATGGACACTGAAGCTTTCTTT. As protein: CASSAPGTGGMDTEAFF.